This T cell receptor (beta chain) appears in the sequencing data of a study of CD8+ T cells in alopecia areata. Extracted from the samples, RNA was reverse transcribed into cDNA to serve as the sequencing template. Data came from immunoSEQ multiplex PCR; TCRdb stores just in-frame clones and leaves some out. This table has around 100,000 clones, 41% appearing once. Unmatched junction bases numbered 10, after V lost 7 bases and J lost 3 bases. CDR1 and CDR2 (germline): SQVTM, ANQGSEA. The length of the CDR3 is 15 residues. This clone has more than one count but fewer than ten. Its antigen remains unknown. Study findings and constraints: Patients shared TCRs less clearly than mice did, possibly owing to HLA. Lesional scalp exceeded normal scalp in clonality, especially in alopecia totalis/universalis.

The rearrangement uses TRBV29-1 and TRBJ2-3; 10 bases match TRBD2. Input material: CD4+ T cells sorted from blood. This TCR came from a human donor with alopecia areata. CDR3 sequence reads: CSARGGSGGTDTQYF. CDR3 nucleotide sequence: TGCAGCGCCAGAGGTGGTAGCGGGGGGACAGATACGCAGTATTTT.